The 22 T cell receptor beta chains below come from one sample, sequenced in a study of Ad26.COV2.S vaccination and SARS-CoV-2 variants. Generated by immunoSEQ multiplex PCR, the TCRdb table keeps only in-frame clones and is missing some. The table includes hundreds of thousands of clones, 90% detected once. Sample treatment: roughly 20 received Ad26.COV2.S at low or high dose, single or two shots; a few received placebo; per-sample allocation not given. Sampling occurred on day 63 after the first vaccine or placebo injection. This material consisted of peripheral blood, taken in a trial of Ad26.COV2.S vaccine versus placebo. The receptor source for this set is a person aged 18-60 years who received the Ad26.COV2.S COVID-19 vaccine or a placebo.

This sequence joins TRBV18 and TRBJ1-6; no definite D call. This CDR3 spans 15 amino acids. The ends were cut back, 1 base at V and 6 bases at J, with 10 bases in the middle. Germline-derived CDR1 and CDR2 are KGHSH and LQKENI. CDR3: CASSPRQVVNSPLHF. The CDR3 DNA follows: TGTGCCAGCTCACCACGGCAGGTGGTTAATTCACCCCTCCACTTT.

The chain links TRBV6-6 to TRBJ2-4; 7 nucleotides align to TRBD1. The V segment lost 6 bases and the J segment 8 bases; nucleotides outside the gene matches: 4. CDR3 length: 12 residues. Per germline, CDR1 MNHNY and CDR2 SVGAGI (reference sequence). The CDR3: CASREQGYIQYF. In nucleotides, the CDR3 is TGTGCCAGCAGAGAACAGGGGTACATTCAGTACTTC.

The V call is TRBV6-2 or TRBV6-3, the J call TRBJ1-4; the D is unclear. Per the germline V gene, CDR1 is MNHEY and CDR2 is SVGEGT. Trimming removed 6 bases from V and 0 bases from J, with 11 bases in between. The CDR3 loop spans 15 amino acids. The CDR3 DNA sequence: TGTGCCAGCAGCACGTACGGATCAACTAATGAAAAACTGTTTTTT. Protein product: CASSTYGSTNEKLFF.

The chain carries TRBV27 and TRBJ2-7, with 10 bases identical to TRBD2. This CDR3 region has 16 residues. Germline-derived CDR1 and CDR2 are MNHEY and SMNVEV (reference sequence). Trimming took 2 bases from V and 5 from J; bases not matched to a gene: 9. CDR3 sequence: CASSLVAGGEWDEQYF. The CDR3, as DNA: TGTGCCAGCAGTTTAGTAGCGGGAGGAGAATGGGACGAGCAGTACTTC.

The chain carries TRBV19 and TRBJ2-7; a weak D match, TRBD2 (5 bases). Germline-derived CDR1 and CDR2 are LNHDA and SQIVND (reference sequence). The CDR3 length is 12 residues. The V end lost 6 bases, the J end lost 1 base, and 7 bases lay between the germline ends. The CDR3 DNA reads as TGTGCCAGTAGCGCGGGTTCCTACGAGCAGTACTTC. It codes for CASSAGSYEQYF.

This clone was observed once. V and J are TRBV5-4 and TRBJ1-1; D gene uncertain. The CDR3 is made up of 17 amino acids. CDR1 is SGHNT, CDR2 YYREEE, per germline (reference sequence). V lost 4 bases to trimming and J lost 0 bases, with 19 bases between them. For the CDR3, the DNA is TGTGCCAGCAGCCTAATTTCGACCGGAGCCCTGAACACTGAAGCTTTCTTT. This gives the protein CASSLISTGALNTEAFF.

The CDR3 loop reads CASSSPSNPGLAGGVGTQYF. In DNA, the CDR3 is TGTGCCAGCAGTTCCCCATCAAACCCGGGACTAGCGGGAGGCGTGGGGACCCAGTACTTC. The V and J genes are TRBV28 and TRBJ2-5; 15 positions match TRBD2. V gave up 4 bases and J gave up 7 bases; unmatched junction bases: 19. This CDR3 has 20 residues. CDR1 is MDHEN and CDR2 is SYDVKM in the germline V gene.

This rearrangement joins TRBV6-5 to TRBJ2-5; D may be TRBD2 (6 bases). Germline CDR1 reads MNHEY; CDR2 reads SVGAGI. This CDR3 has 13 amino acids. V gave up 4 bases and J gave up 7 bases, with 13 bases separating them. The CDR3 is CASSSPGLGTQYF. The CDR3 nucleotides read TGTGCCAGCAGTTCACCGGGACTGGGGACCCAGTACTTC.

The chain links TRBV2 to TRBJ1-1, with D possibly matching TRBD1 (6 bases). V was shortened by 11 bases and J by 4 bases, with 17 bases between the two germline ends. From germline, CDR1 is SNHLY and CDR2 FYNNEI. This CDR3 contains 13 residues. The CDR3 nucleotides are TGTGCCGGAACCCGGGACAAAGGCACTGAAGCTTTCTTT. Its translation is CAGTRDKGTEAFF. Using reference TRBV2 and TRBJ1-1 for the parts outside the CDR3, the full variable domain is EPEVTQTPSHQVTQMGQEVILRCVPISNHLYFYWYRQILGQKVEFLVSFYNNEISEKSEIFDDQFSVERPDGSNFTLKIRSTKLEDSAMYFCAGTRDKGTEAFFGQGTRLTVV.

About this clone: In the same sample, other DNA sequences code for this CDR3. The chain uses TRBV18 and TRBJ2-1, with 7 bases aligning to TRBD2. Looked up from germline, CDR1 is KGHSH and CDR2 is LQKENI. With 3 bases clipped from V and 9 bases from J, the junction kept 2 bases outside the gene matches. This CDR3 has 12 amino acids. DNA for the CDR3: TGTGCCAGCTCACCTCCGGGGGGTGAGCAGTTCTTC. This codes for CASSPPGGEQFF.

The chain combines TRBV5-1 with TRBJ2-6; a weak D match, TRBD1 (6 bases). The CDR3 length is 16 residues. V was shortened by 6 bases and J by 0 bases, with 13 bases between the two germline ends. Germline V gene lookup returns CDR1 SGHRS and CDR2 YFSETQ. The DNA of the CDR3 is TGCGCCAGCAAGCAGGGGCCTTCCTCTGGGGCCAACGTCCTGACTTTC. This codes for CASKQGPSSGANVLTF.

The J gene is TRBJ2-5, the V gene TRBV7-8; TRBD1 matches at 7 bases. The CDR3 consists of 15 residues. V dropped 6 bases and J dropped 9; count of bases not matched to a gene: 16. Germline V gene sequence: CDR1 SGHVS, CDR2 FQNEAQ. In DNA, the CDR3 is TGTGCCAGCAGATATGAGGGACAGTACTTTGGCCCCCAGTACTTC. Its protein is CASRYEGQYFGPQYF.

The chain recombines TRBV11-2 with TRBJ2-3; no firm D call. This CDR3 spans 14 amino acids. Germline V lookup: CDR1 SGHAT, CDR2 FQNNGV. The V end lost 2 bases, the J end lost 9 bases, and 15 bases lay between the germline ends. Here the CDR3 reads CASSLFPALGTQYF. The CDR3 nucleotides read TGTGCCAGCAGCTTATTCCCAGCTCTAGGCACGCAGTATTTT.

Only one count was recorded for this clone. The gene calls are TRBV27 and TRBJ2-7; no reliable D call. V was trimmed by 6 bases and J by 0 bases, leaving 15 bases between them. This CDR3 has 15 residues. Germline loops: CDR1 MNHEY, CDR2 SMNVEV (reference sequence). DNA of the CDR3: TGTGCCAGCAGGTCTGGAAAATCTTTCTCCTACGAGCAGTACTTC. Residues: CASRSGKSFSYEQYF.

The CDR3 loop reads CASSLTGRLFF. CDR3 sequence (DNA): TGTGCCAGCAGCTTAACGGGGAGACTGTTTTTT. This chain connects TRBV7-9 to TRBJ1-4; D is unresolved. Germline CDR1 SEHNR, CDR2 FQNEAQ (reference sequence). The CDR3 runs 11 residues. The V end was cut by 2 bases, the J end by 13 bases, with 8 bases between.

The table lists this clone with a count of one. The rearrangement joins TRBV19 to TRBJ2-1, with a tentative D call TRBD2 (6 bases). This CDR3 region has 16 residues. The V gene lost 6 bases and the J gene lost 0 bases, with 15 bases spanning the gap. The germline gives CDR1 LNHDA, CDR2 SQIVND (reference sequence). The CDR3 here is CASRLAPGGSYNEQFF. The CDR3 nucleotides are TGTGCCAGTAGACTAGCCCCTGGGGGCTCCTACAATGAGCAGTTCTTC.

V usage is TRBV6-5 and J usage is TRBJ2-5; D not resolved. V was pared by 2 bases and J by 5 bases, with 9 bases between. This CDR3 has 13 residues. The germline gives CDR1 MNHEY, CDR2 SVGAGI. The CDR3 spells CASSYDPSETQYF. Here the CDR3 DNA reads TGTGCCAGCAGTTACGACCCAAGTGAGACCCAGTACTTC.

The rearrangement links TRBV19 to TRBJ2-7, with 10 bases lining up with TRBD2. The CDR3 covers 15 residues. Germline lookup yields CDR1 LNHDA and CDR2 SQIVND (reference sequence). J was trimmed by 3 bases and V by 5 bases; bases with no gene match: 7. The CDR3 DNA sequence: TGTGCCAGTAGTGCCAGGACTAGCGGCATCTACGAGCAGTACTTC. Protein: CASSARTSGIYEQYF.

The gene calls are TRBV7-9 and TRBJ1-3, with a tentative D call TRBD1 (5 bases). Deletions cut 2 bases from V and 0 bases from J, with 14 bases between. This CDR3 comprises 17 residues. CDR1 and CDR2 (germline): SEHNR, FQNEAQ (reference sequence). The CDR3 protein is CASSLINRGPSGNTIYF. In DNA, the CDR3 is TGTGCCAGCAGCTTAATAAATCGGGGCCCCTCTGGAAACACCATATATTTT.

The J gene is TRBJ2-6, the V gene TRBV5-1; D call uncertain. V lost 1 base and J 2 bases, leaving 4 bases between the germline ends. The V gene's germline CDR1 is SGHRS and CDR2 YFSETQ. The CDR3 spans 14 residues. The CDR3 protein is CASSLRAGANVLTF. The CDR3 DNA reads as TGCGCCAGCAGCTTGCGGGCTGGGGCCAACGTCCTGACTTTC.

The J gene is TRBJ1-5, the V gene TRBV19; the D is unclear. Trimming left V 5 bases short and J 0 bases short, with 11 bases between. Germline values: CDR1 LNHDA, CDR2 SQIVND (reference sequence). CDR3 length equals 15 residues. The CDR3 sequence: CASSPVLFSNQPQHF. The CDR3 DNA is TGTGCCAGTAGTCCCGTCCTCTTTAGCAATCAGCCCCAGCATTTT.

The genes are TRBV28 and TRBJ2-7; 8 bases match TRBD2. J lost 7 bases, V lost 8 bases, and 13 bases had no gene match. In germline, CDR1 is MDHEN, CDR2 SYDVKM. The CDR3 contains 14 residues. The CDR3 reads CASLGGEILSEQYF. In nucleotides, the CDR3 is TGTGCCAGCCTCGGGGGGGAGATTCTTTCAGAGCAGTACTTC.